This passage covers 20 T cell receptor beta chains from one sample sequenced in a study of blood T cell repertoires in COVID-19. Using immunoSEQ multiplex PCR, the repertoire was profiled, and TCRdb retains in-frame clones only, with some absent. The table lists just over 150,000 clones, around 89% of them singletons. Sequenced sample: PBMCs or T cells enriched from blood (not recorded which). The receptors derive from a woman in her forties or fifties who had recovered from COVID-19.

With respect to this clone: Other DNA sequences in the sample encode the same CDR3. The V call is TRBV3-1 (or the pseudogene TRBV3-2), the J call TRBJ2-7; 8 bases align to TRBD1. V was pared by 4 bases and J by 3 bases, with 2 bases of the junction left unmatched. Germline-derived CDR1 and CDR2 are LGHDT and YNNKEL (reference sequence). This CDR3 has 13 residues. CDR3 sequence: CASSPGQGYEQYF. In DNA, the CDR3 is TGTGCCAGCAGCCCCGGACAGGGCTACGAGCAGTACTTC.

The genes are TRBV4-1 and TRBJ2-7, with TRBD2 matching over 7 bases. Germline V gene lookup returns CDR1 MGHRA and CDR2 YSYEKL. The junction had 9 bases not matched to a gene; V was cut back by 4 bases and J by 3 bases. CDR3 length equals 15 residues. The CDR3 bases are TGCGCCAGCAGCCCCGATAGCGGCGGGAGCTACGAGCAGTACTTC. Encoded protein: CASSPDSGGSYEQYF.

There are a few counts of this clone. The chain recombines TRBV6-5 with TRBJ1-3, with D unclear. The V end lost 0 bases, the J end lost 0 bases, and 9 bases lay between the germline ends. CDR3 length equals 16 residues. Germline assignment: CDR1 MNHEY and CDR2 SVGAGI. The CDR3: CASSYSSGSSGNTIYF. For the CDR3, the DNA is TGTGCCAGCAGTTACTCTTCGGGAAGCTCTGGAAACACCATATATTTT.

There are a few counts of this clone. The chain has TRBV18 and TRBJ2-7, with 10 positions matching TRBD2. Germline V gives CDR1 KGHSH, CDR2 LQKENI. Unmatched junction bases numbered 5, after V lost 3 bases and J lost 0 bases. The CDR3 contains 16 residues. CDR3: CASSPGTSGASYEQYF. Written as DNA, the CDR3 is TGTGCCAGCTCACCTGGTACTAGCGGGGCCTCCTACGAGCAGTACTTC.

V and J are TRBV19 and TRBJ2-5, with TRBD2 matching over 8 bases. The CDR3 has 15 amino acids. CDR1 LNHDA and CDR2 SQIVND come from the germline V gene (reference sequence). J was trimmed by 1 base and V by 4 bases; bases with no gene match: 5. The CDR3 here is CASSRSTSGQETQYF. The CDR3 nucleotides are TGTGCCAGTAGTAGGTCTACTAGCGGCCAAGAGACCCAGTACTTC.

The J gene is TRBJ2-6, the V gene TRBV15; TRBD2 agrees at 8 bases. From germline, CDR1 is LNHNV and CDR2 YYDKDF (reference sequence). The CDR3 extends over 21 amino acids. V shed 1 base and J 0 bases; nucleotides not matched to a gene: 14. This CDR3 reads CATSRGLGRGVPSSGANVLTF. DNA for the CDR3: TGTGCCACCAGCAGAGGTTTGGGGCGGGGGGTCCCCAGCTCTGGGGCCAACGTCCTGACTTTC. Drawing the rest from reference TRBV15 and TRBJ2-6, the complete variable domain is DAMVIQNPRYQVTQFGKPVTLSCSQTLNHNVMYWYQQKSSQAPKLLFHYYDKDFNNEADTPDNFQSRRPNTSFCFLDIRSPGLGDTAMYLCATSRGLGRGVPSSGANVLTFGAGSRLTVL.

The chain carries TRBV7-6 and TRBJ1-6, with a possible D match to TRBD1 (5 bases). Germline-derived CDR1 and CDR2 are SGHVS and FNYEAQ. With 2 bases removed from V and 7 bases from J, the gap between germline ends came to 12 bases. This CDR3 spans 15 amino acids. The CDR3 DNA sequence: TGTGCCAGCAGCTTAAATACTGGGGGGAATTCACCCCTCCACTTT. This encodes CASSLNTGGNSPLHF.

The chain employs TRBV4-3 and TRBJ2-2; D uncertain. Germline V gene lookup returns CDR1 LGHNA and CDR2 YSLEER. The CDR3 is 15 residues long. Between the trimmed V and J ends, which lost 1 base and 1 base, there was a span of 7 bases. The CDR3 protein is CASSQADRNTGELFF. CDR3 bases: TGCGCCAGCAGCCAAGCCGATAGGAACACCGGGGAGCTGTTTTTT.

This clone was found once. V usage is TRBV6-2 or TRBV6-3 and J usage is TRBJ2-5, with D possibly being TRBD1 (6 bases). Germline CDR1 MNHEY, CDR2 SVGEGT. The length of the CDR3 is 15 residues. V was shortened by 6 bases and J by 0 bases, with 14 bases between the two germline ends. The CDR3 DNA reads TGTGCCAGCAGCTCCGGGACACCCTACCAAGAGACCCAGTACTTC. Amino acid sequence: CASSSGTPYQETQYF.

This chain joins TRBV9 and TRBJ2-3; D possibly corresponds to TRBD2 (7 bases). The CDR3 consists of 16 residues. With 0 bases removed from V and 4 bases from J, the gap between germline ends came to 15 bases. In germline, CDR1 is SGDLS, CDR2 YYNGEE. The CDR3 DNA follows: TGTGCCAGCAGCGTAGTACCAGGGGAGGGATCAGATACGCAGTATTTT. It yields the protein CASSVVPGEGSDTQYF.

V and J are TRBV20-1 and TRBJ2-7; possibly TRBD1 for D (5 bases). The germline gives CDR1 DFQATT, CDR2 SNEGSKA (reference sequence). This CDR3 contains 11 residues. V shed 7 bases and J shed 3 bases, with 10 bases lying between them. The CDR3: CSGVRDYEQYF. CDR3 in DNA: TGCAGTGGGGTCAGGGACTACGAGCAGTACTTC.

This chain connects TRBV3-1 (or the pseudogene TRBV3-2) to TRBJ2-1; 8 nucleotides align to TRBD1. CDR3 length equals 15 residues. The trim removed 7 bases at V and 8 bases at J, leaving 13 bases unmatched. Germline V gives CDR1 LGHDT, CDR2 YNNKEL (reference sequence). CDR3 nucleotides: TGTGCCAGCACCCCGGAGGACAGGGTGATCGATGAGCAGTTCTTC. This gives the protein CASTPEDRVIDEQFF.

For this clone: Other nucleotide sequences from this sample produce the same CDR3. CDR3 protein: CASSADRGYGYTF. The CDR3 region has the DNA TGTGCCAGCAGTGCGGACAGGGGCTATGGCTACACCTTC. This chain links TRBV6-4 with TRBJ1-2; 9 bases map to TRBD1. Per germline, CDR1 MRHNA and CDR2 SNTAGT. With V trimmed by 4 bases and J by 4 bases, 1 base remained unmatched. The CDR3 has 13 residues.

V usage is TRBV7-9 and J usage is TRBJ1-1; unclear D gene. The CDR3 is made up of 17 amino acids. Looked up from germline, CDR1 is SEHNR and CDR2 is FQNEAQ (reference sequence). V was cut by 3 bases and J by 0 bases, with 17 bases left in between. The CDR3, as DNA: TGTGCCAGCAGCTTCTTGAGAAGCGTACTCATGAACACTGAAGCTTTCTTT. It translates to CASSFLRSVLMNTEAFF.

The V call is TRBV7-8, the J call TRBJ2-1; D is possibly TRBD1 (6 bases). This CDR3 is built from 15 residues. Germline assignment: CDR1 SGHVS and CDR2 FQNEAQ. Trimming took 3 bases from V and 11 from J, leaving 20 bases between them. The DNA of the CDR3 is TGTGCCAGCAGCTTCGGGCATGGGACAAGAGCCAAGCAGTTCTTC. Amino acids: CASSFGHGTRAKQFF.

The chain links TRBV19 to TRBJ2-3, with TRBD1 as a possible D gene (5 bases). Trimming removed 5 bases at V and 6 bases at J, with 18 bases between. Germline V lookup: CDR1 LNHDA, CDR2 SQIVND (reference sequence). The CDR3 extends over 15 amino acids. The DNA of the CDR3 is TGTGCCAGTAGTCTCTCGACTGGGGCAGCGGATACGCAGTATTTT. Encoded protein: CASSLSTGAADTQYF.

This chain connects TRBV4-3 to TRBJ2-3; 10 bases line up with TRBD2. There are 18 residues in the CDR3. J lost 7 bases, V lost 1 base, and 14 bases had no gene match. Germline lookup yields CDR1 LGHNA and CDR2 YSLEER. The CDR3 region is CASSQVAGVSGGANTQYF. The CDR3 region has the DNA TGCGCCAGCAGCCAAGTCGCGGGCGTCAGCGGGGGGGCGAATACGCAGTATTTT.

CDR3 bases: TGTGCCAGTAGTCTCGCGGGTTGGGGTGAAAAACTGTTTTTT. This gives the protein CASSLAGWGEKLFF. J is TRBJ1-4 and V is TRBV19, with D uncertain. The CDR3 is made up of 14 amino acids. Germline CDR1 reads LNHDA; CDR2 reads SQIVND (reference sequence). Trimming cost V 5 bases and J 7 bases, with 14 bases left between them. Using reference TRBV19 and TRBJ1-4 for the parts outside the CDR3, the full variable domain is DGGITQSPKYLFRKEGQNVTLSCEQNLNHDAMYWYRQDPGQGLRLIYYSQIVNDFQKGDIAEGYSVSREKKESFPLTVTSAQKNPTAFYLCASSLAGWGEKLFFGSGTQLSVL.

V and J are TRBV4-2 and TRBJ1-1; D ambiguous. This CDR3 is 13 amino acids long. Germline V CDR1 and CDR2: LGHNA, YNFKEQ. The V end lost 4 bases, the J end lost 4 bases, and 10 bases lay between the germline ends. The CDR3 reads CASSPLRGTEAFF. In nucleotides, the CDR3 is TGTGCCAGCAGCCCCTTGCGGGGCACTGAAGCTTTCTTT.

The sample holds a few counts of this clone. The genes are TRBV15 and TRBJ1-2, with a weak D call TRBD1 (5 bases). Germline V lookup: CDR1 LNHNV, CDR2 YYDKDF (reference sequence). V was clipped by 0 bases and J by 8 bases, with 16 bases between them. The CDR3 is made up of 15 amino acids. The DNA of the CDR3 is TGTGCCACCAGCAGAGATACTAAGGGGATCGGGGGCTACACCTTC. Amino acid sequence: CATSRDTKGIGGYTF.